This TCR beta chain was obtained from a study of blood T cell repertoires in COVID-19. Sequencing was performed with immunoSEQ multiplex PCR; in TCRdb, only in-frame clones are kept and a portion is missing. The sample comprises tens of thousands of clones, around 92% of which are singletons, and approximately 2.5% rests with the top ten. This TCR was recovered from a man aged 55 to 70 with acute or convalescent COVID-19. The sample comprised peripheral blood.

The CDR3 spells CASSFRTGVLAGGNEQFF. Here the CDR3 DNA reads TGTGCCAGCAGCTTTCGGACAGGGGTACTAGCGGGCGGCAATGAGCAGTTCTTC. The V gene is TRBV7-9, the J gene TRBJ2-1, with D perhaps being TRBD1 or TRBD2 (9 bases each). CDR1 and CDR2 from the germline V gene are SEHNR and FQNEAQ (reference sequence). The CDR3 is 18 amino acids. V was trimmed by 3 bases and J by 6 bases, leaving 24 bases between them.